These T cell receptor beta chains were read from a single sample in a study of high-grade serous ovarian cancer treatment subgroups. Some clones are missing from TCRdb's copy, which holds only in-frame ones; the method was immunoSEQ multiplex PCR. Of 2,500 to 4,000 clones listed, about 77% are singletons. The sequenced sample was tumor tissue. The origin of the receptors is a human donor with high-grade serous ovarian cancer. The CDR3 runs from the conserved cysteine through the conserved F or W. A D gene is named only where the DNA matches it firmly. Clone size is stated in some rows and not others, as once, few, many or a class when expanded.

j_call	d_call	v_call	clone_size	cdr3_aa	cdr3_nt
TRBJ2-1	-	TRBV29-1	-	CSVDGTSAGDEQFF	TGCAGCGTTGACGGGACTTCAGCAGGCGATGAGCAGTTCTTC
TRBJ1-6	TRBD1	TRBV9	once	CASSPWDRNGDSPLHF	TGTGCCAGCAGCCCCTGGGACAGGAACGGAGATTCACCCCTCCACTTT
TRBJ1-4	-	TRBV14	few	CASSQDAGPKNEKLFF	TGTGCCAGCAGCCAAGATGCCGGCCCCAAGAATGAAAAACTGTTTTTT
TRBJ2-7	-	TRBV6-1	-	CASSEPRQARVNEQYF	TGTGCCAGCAGTGAACCCCGTCAGGCGCGGGTGAACGAGCAGTACTTC
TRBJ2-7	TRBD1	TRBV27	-	CASSSGTGGWQYF	TGTGCCAGCAGCTCTGGGACAGGGGGCTGGCAGTACTTC
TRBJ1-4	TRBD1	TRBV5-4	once	CASSLGGRGTGDAKLFF	TGTGCCAGCAGCTTAGGGGGGAGAGGGACAGGGGATGCAAAACTGTTTTTT
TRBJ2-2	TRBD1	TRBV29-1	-	CSVGTGGNTGELFF	TGCAGCGTTGGGACAGGAGGCAACACCGGGGAGCTGTTTTTT
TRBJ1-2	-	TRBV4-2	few	CASSQVGGNYGYTF	TGTGCCAGCAGCCAAGTGGGAGGAAACTATGGCTACACCTTC
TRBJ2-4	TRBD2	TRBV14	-	CASSQDLPTSPKNIQYF	TGTGCCAGCAGCCAAGATCTACCGACTAGCCCCAAAAACATTCAGTACTTC
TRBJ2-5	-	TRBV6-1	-	CASSAREWETQYF	TGTGCCAGCAGTGCCAGGGAATGGGAGACCCAGTACTTC
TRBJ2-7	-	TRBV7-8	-	CASSLVSLAYEQYF	TGTGCCAGCAGCTTAGTATCACTAGCTTACGAGCAGTACTTC
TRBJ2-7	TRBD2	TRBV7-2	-	CASSLASGSQEQYF	TGTGCCAGCAGCTTAGCTAGCGGGAGTCAGGAGCAGTACTTC
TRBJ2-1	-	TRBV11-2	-	CASSLVSSEQFF	TGTGCCAGCAGCTTAGTTTCATCCGAGCAGTTCTTC
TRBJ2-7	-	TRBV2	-	CASRGRAEQYF	TGTGCCAGCCGGGGTAGGGCCGAGCAGTACTTC
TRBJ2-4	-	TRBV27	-	CASGPAKNIQYF	TGTGCCAGCGGGCCAGCCAAAAACATTCAGTACTTC
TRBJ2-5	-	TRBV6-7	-	CASSGLIETQYF	TGTGCCAGCAGCGGACTAATTGAGACCCAGTACTTC
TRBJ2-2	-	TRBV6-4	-	CASSAGDTGELFF	TGTGCCAGCAGTGCAGGGGACACCGGGGAGCTGTTTTTT
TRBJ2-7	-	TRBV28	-	CASSYAGAYEQYF	TGTGCCAGCAGTTATGCAGGGGCCTACGAGCAGTACTTC
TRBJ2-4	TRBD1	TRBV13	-	CASSLADRGRWVKNIQYF	TGTGCCAGCAGCTTAGCCGACAGGGGCCGTTGGGTCAAAAACATTCAGTACTTC
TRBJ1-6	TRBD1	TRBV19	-	CASGHRGRNSPLHF	TGTGCCAGTGGACACAGGGGGCGGAATTCACCCCTCCACTTT
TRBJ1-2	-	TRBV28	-	CASSLIGGGRLAGGYTF	TGTGCCAGCAGTTTAATTGGAGGTGGCAGGCTGGCAGGTGGCTACACCTTC
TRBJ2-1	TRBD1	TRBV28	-	CASRKDRGNYNEQFF	TGTGCCAGCAGGAAGGACAGGGGAAATTACAATGAGCAGTTCTTC
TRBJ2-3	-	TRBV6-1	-	CASSLRDGRTDTQYF	TGTGCCAGCAGCCTCCGGGACGGTCGCACAGATACGCAGTATTTT
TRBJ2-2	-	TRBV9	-	CASSLKVIGELFF	TGTGCCAGCAGCCTAAAGGTGATCGGGGAGCTGTTTTTT
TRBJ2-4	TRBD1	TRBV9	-	CASSPRLRSQGAKNIQYF	TGTGCCAGCAGCCCCCGACTCAGATCACAGGGGGCCAAAAACATTCAGTACTTC
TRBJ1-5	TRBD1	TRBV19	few	CASSIGTGGNQPQHF	TGTGCCAGTAGTATCGGGACAGGGGGGAATCAGCCCCAGCATTTT
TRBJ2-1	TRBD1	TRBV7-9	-	CASSPEAGGTYNEQFF	TGTGCCAGCAGTCCAGAGGCAGGGGGCACATACAATGAGCAGTTCTTC